The 28 T cell receptor beta chains below were found in one sample sequenced in a study of CD8 T cells in ankylosing spondylitis. MiXCR was run by TCRdb on the 5' RACE reads, yielding one entry per CDR3 protein. The sample lists 130,000 or so distinct CDR3 sequences, over 9.5% occurring once. The specimen sequenced was blood, either unsorted or a sorted T cell fraction (not recorded which). Every receptor here comes from a female donor with ankylosing spondylitis or in good health (not recorded which).

This clonotype was observed many times. This rearrangement joins TRBV19 to TRBJ1-1; D gene ambiguous. The length of the CDR3 is 13 residues. From germline, CDR1 is LNHDA and CDR2 SQIVND (reference sequence). The V and J ends lost 11 bases and 3 bases respectively, with 16 bases between them. The CDR3 coding sequence is TGTGCCTCCAAACCCCACGGAGACACTGAAGCTTTCTTT. It translates to CASKPHGDTEAFF.

This clonotype was counted ten times or more. The chain combines TRBV5-1 with TRBJ2-1; D is uncertain. Germline CDR1 reads SGHRS; CDR2 reads YFSETQ. The CDR3 extends over 14 amino acids. V gave up 2 bases and J gave up 2 bases, with 8 bases separating them. The CDR3, as DNA: TGCGCCAGCAGCTTTGACACCACCTACAATGAGCAGTTCTTC. It specifies CASSFDTTYNEQFF.

Worth noting for this clonotype: The junction departs from the called germline gene at one end, perhaps through a read error. This chain joins TRBV11-2 and TRBJ1-2, with 8 bases identical to TRBD1. The CDR3 length is 15 residues. From germline, CDR1 is SGHAT and CDR2 FQNNGV. The CDR3 region has the DNA TGTGCCAGCAGTGAGACAGGGGCCTTCTTCTATGGCTACACCTTT. Its translation is CASSETGAFFYGYTF.

This clonotype was counted only a few times. CDR3 in DNA: TGTGCCAGTCATACCCATGGGAAAGCCTACGAGCAGTACTTC. Its translation is CASHTHGKAYEQYF. The rearrangement joins TRBV27 to TRBJ2-7, with D unclear. V lost 9 bases and J 2 bases, leaving 17 bases between the germline ends. The CDR3 is 14 amino acids. Per the germline V gene, CDR1 is MNHEY and CDR2 is SMNVEV (reference sequence).

In its sample, this clonotype was seen many times. This chain uses TRBV6-5 with TRBJ2-7, with TRBD2 matching 7 bases. Germline-derived CDR1 and CDR2 are MNHEY and SVGAGI. The J segment lost 0 bases and the V segment lost 4 bases, leaving 9 bases of the junction unmatched. This CDR3 region has 16 residues. The CDR3 sequence is CASSFWGAGHSYEQYF. In nucleotides, the CDR3 is TGTGCCAGCAGTTTTTGGGGAGCGGGGCACTCCTACGAGCAGTACTTC.

This clonotype was counted many times. V gene TRBV2 combines with J gene TRBJ2-4, with D tentatively TRBD1 (6 bases). V was trimmed by 3 bases and J by 1 base, leaving 13 bases between them. There are 16 residues in the CDR3. Germline V gene lookup returns CDR1 SNHLY and CDR2 FYNNEI. CDR3 sequence (DNA): TGTGCCAGCAGTGAGAATTACAGGGAGGCCAAAAACATTCAGTACTTC. Translating gives CASSENYREAKNIQYF.

The table lists this clonotype with many counts. CDR3 in amino acids: CASRSVSEAFF. CDR3 DNA sequence: TGTGCCAGCAGATCGGTATCTGAAGCTTTCTTT. V gene TRBV27 combines with J gene TRBJ1-1, with D uncertain. CDR3 length equals 11 residues. Germline V lookup: CDR1 MNHEY, CDR2 SMNVEV (reference sequence). Trimming shortened V by 6 bases and J by 6 bases, and 8 bases separated the two germline ends.

This clonotype was observed many times. This rearrangement joins TRBV7-6 to TRBJ2-7; D might be TRBD1 or TRBD2, each matching 5 bases. Deletions cut 3 bases from V and 5 bases from J, with 14 bases between. CDR3 length equals 14 residues. Germline CDR1 is SGHVS and CDR2 is FNYEAQ. The CDR3 region has the DNA TGTGCCAGCAGCTTCGGGACCGTTGACCACGAGCAGTACTTC. This sequence encodes CASSFGTVDHEQYF.

In the case of this clonotype: A single base separates this from a much larger clone, so it may be a read error. This sequence joins TRBV7-9 and TRBJ1-2; maybe TRBD1 (5 bases). This CDR3 is 11 amino acids long. Germline loops: CDR1 SEHNR, CDR2 FQNEAQ (reference sequence). The V and J ends lost 1 base and 8 bases respectively, with 5 bases between them. The CDR3 bases are TGTGCCAGCAGCTTAGAGGGGGGCTACACCTTC. This codes for CASSLEGGYTF.

Many counts were recorded for this clonotype. This sequence joins TRBV29-1 and TRBJ2-5; 9 bases match TRBD2. The junction had 21 bases not matched to a gene; V was cut back by 3 bases and J by 4 bases. CDR3 length equals 19 residues. Per germline, CDR1 SQVTM and CDR2 ANQGSEA. CDR3 loop: CSVDHGSGGGAGVPETQYF. CDR3 coding DNA: TGCAGCGTTGACCATGGTTCCGGCGGGGGGGCCGGGGTCCCAGAGACCCAGTACTTC.

In its sample, this clonotype was seen many times. J is TRBJ1-1 and V is TRBV30, with a tentative D call TRBD1 (6 bases). Per the germline V gene, CDR1 is GTSNPN and CDR2 is SVGIG (reference sequence). With 5 bases removed from V and 4 bases from J, the gap between germline ends came to 11 bases. The CDR3 is 12 amino acids. The CDR3 DNA is TGTGCCTGGGCTACAGGGAGCACTGAAGCTTTCTTT. Translating gives CAWATGSTEAFF.

The table lists this clonotype with many counts. The chain couples TRBV27 to TRBJ1-2, with a tentative D call TRBD1 (5 bases). The germline gives CDR1 MNHEY, CDR2 SMNVEV (reference sequence). The CDR3 length is 13 residues. V shed 6 bases and J shed 2 bases, with 10 bases lying between them. CDR3 nucleotide sequence: TGTGCCAGCAGACGGGACGGAAACTATGGCTACACCTTC. This translates into CASRRDGNYGYTF.

This clonotype was seen many times. The chain couples TRBV5-5 to TRBJ2-3; D may correspond to TRBD1 or TRBD2 (5 bases each). V lost 0 bases, J lost 5 bases, and 10 bases lay in between. From germline, CDR1 is SGHKS and CDR2 YYEKEE (reference sequence). The CDR3 runs to 14 residues. CDR3: CASSLGGAIDTQYF. CDR3 nucleotides: TGTGCCAGCAGCTTGGGAGGGGCCATAGATACGCAGTATTTT.

This clonotype was counted many times. The chain links TRBV20-1 to TRBJ2-1; D is possibly TRBD2 (5 bases). The germline V gene has CDR1 DFQATT and CDR2 SNEGSKA (reference sequence). Trimming took 3 bases from V and 0 from J, leaving 12 bases between them. The CDR3 is 15 residues long. CDR3 in DNA: TGCAGTGCTAGTCTAGCACAGAGCTCCTACAATGAGCAGTTCTTC. It translates to CSASLAQSSYNEQFF.

This clonotype was recorded many times. This chain joins TRBV20-1 and TRBJ2-3; a weak D match, TRBD1 (6 bases). The V gene lost 5 bases and the J gene lost 6 bases, with 12 bases spanning the gap. Germline-derived CDR1 and CDR2 are DFQATT and SNEGSKA (reference sequence). The CDR3 is made up of 12 amino acids. CDR3 in DNA: TGCAGTGCTGACCAGCAGGGGGATACGCAGTATTTT. This sequence encodes CSADQQGDTQYF.

This clonotype was picked up many times. J is TRBJ2-1 and V is TRBV5-1; maybe TRBD2 (5 bases). This CDR3 is 15 amino acids long. Trimming took 2 bases from V and 0 from J, leaving 9 bases between them. The germline V gene has CDR1 SGHRS and CDR2 YFSETQ. The CDR3, as DNA: TGCGCCAGCAGCTTAGCGGAAAACTCCTACAATGAGCAGTTCTTC. This encodes CASSLAENSYNEQFF.

Only a few counts were recorded for this clonotype. The V and J genes are TRBV7-2 and TRBJ2-7, with D uncertain. This CDR3 is 14 amino acids long. Trimming took 3 bases from V and 0 from J, leaving 9 bases between them. The V gene's germline CDR1 is SGHTA and CDR2 FQGNSA. CDR3 bases: TGTGCCAGCAGCTTCACAGCTAGCTCCTACGAGCAGTACTTC. Translation gives CASSFTASSYEQYF.

This clonotype was recorded many times. The rearrangement uses TRBV7-2 and TRBJ2-1, with 10 bases matching TRBD2. The CDR3 covers 14 residues. Per the germline V gene, CDR1 is SGHTA and CDR2 is FQGNSA. J was trimmed by 9 bases and V by 2 bases; bases with no gene match: 4. The CDR3 is CASSLIAGGAEQFF. DNA of the CDR3: TGTGCCAGCAGCTTAATAGCGGGGGGTGCTGAGCAGTTCTTC.

This clonotype has only a few counts. This chain connects TRBV5-1 to TRBJ2-5, with a possible D match to TRBD1 (5 bases). V lost 4 bases and J lost 5, with 15 bases in between. The CDR3 contains 14 residues. Germline V gene lookup returns CDR1 SGHRS and CDR2 YFSETQ. The CDR3 sequence is CASSTAPGSETQYF. CDR3 nucleotides: TGCGCCAGCAGCACTGCACCAGGGTCGGAGACCCAGTACTTC.

There are many counts of this clonotype. V usage is TRBV7-8 and J usage is TRBJ2-2; D unclear. Deletions cut 5 bases from V and 4 bases from J, with 14 bases between. This CDR3 is built from 15 residues. CDR1 SGHVS and CDR2 FQNEAQ come from the germline V gene. The CDR3 sequence is CASSRSGSVTGELFF. The CDR3 bases are TGTGCCAGCAGCCGCTCAGGAAGCGTCACCGGGGAGCTGTTTTTT.

The chain carries TRBV25-1 and TRBJ2-1; 8 bases are shared with TRBD2. The trim removed 3 bases at V and 7 bases at J, leaving 8 bases unmatched. Per germline, CDR1 MGHDK and CDR2 SYGVNS. This CDR3 contains 15 residues. CDR3 loop: CASSDQLGRVNEQFF. CDR3 bases: TGTGCCAGCAGTGACCAGCTCGGGAGGGTAAATGAGCAGTTCTTC.

Many counts were recorded for this clonotype. This rearrangement joins TRBV7-6 to TRBJ2-7, with 7 bases identical to TRBD2. In germline, CDR1 is SGHVS, CDR2 FNYEAQ. The CDR3 has 13 amino acids. V trimming: 3 bases; J trimming: 5 bases; junction bases outside the gene matches: 4. The chain's CDR3 is CASSLREQNEQYF. The CDR3 nucleotides are TGTGCCAGCAGCTTGCGGGAGCAGAACGAGCAGTACTTC. The entire variable domain, with the rest obtained from reference TRBV7-6 and TRBJ2-7, is as follows: GAGVSQSPRYKVTKRGQDVALRCDPISGHVSLYWYRQALGQGPEFLTYFNYEAQQDKSGLPNDRFSAERPEGSISTLTIQRTEQRDSAMYRCASSLREQNEQYFGPGTRLTVT.

This clonotype was seen at least ten times. This chain joins TRBV2 and TRBJ2-7, with a weak D call TRBD1 (6 bases). Germline assignment: CDR1 SNHLY and CDR2 FYNNEI. This CDR3 spans 12 amino acids. V lost 10 bases to trimming and J lost 3 bases, with 13 bases between them. The CDR3 loop reads CATRQDYYEQYF. The CDR3, as DNA: TGTGCCACCAGACAGGATTACTACGAGCAGTACTTC.

The rearrangement joins TRBV7-6 to TRBJ1-3, with D unresolved. Trimming pared 5 bases from V and 4 bases from J, leaving 15 bases between. This CDR3 spans 15 amino acids. From germline, CDR1 is SGHVS and CDR2 FNYEAQ. The CDR3 sequence: CASSHRRLGGNTIYF. For the CDR3, the DNA is TGTGCCAGCAGCCACCGGCGCCTGGGGGGAAACACCATATATTTT.

This clonotype was found many times. The gene calls are TRBV6-1 and TRBJ2-3, with 10 bases identical to TRBD2. This CDR3 region has 14 residues. The V gene's germline CDR1 is MNHNS and CDR2 SASEGT. Unmatched junction bases numbered 0, after V lost 6 bases and J lost 0 bases. CDR3 sequence: CASRLAGSTDTQYF. Written as DNA, the CDR3 is TGTGCCAGCAGACTAGCGGGGAGCACAGATACGCAGTATTTT.

This clonotype was picked up many times. V gene TRBV7-8 combines with J gene TRBJ2-1; 7 bases match TRBD1. Germline assignment: CDR1 SGHVS and CDR2 FQNEAQ. The CDR3 runs to 14 residues. The V and J ends lost 7 bases and 3 bases, in that order; junction bases with no gene match: 6. The CDR3 DNA is TGTGCCAGCAATCGGGACAGATTCTACAATGAGCAGTTCTTC. Translating it yields CASNRDRFYNEQFF.

In this sample, this clonotype turned up many times. The chain uses TRBV18 and TRBJ2-5; no clear D. Trimming shortened V by 6 bases and J by 0 bases, and 11 bases separated the two germline ends. This CDR3 is 14 amino acids long. CDR1 KGHSH and CDR2 LQKENI come from the germline V gene. Written as DNA, the CDR3 is TGTGCCAGCTCCCACTTAGGGTACCAAGAGACCCAGTACTTC. Its protein product is CASSHLGYQETQYF.

At least ten counts were recorded for this clonotype. This sequence joins TRBV12-3 or TRBV12-4 and TRBJ1-5; D call uncertain. The CDR3 sequence is 15 residues long. V lost 6 bases to trimming and J lost 6 bases, with 18 bases between them. CDR3 amino acids: CASSPGGGLGQPQHF. The CDR3 DNA follows: TGTGCCAGCAGCCCCGGAGGAGGGTTAGGTCAGCCCCAGCATTTT.